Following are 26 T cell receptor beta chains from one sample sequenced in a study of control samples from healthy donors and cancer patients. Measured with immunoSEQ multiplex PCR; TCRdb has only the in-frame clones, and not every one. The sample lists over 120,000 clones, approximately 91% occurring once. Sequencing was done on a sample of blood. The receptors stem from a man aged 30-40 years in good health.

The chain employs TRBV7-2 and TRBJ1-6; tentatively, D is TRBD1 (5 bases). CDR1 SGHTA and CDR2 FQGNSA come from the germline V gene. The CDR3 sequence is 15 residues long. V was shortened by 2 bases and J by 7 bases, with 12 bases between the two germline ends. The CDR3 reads CASSLYQGGNSPLHF. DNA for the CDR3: TGTGCCAGCAGCTTATACCAGGGTGGGAATTCACCCCTCCACTTT.

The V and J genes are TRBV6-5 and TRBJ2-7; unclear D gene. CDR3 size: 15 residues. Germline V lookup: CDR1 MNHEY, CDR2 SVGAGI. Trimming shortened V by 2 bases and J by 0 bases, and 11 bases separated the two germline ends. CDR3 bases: TGTGCCAGCAGTTACCAATCGGGCGGCTCCTACGAGCAGTACTTC. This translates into CASSYQSGGSYEQYF.

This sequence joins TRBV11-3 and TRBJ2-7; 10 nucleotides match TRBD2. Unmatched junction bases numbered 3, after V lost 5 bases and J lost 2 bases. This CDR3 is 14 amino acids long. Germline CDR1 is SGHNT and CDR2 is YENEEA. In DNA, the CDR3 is TGTGCCAGCAGCGAAGCGGGGGGGACCTACGAGCAGTACTTC. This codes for CASSEAGGTYEQYF.

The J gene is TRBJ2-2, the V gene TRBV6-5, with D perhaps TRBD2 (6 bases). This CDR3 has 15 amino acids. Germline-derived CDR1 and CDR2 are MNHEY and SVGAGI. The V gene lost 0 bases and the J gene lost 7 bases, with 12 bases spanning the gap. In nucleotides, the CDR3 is TGTGCCAGCAGTTACTCGCAGGGAGGTGGCGGGGAGCTGTTTTTT. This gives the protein CASSYSQGGGGELFF.

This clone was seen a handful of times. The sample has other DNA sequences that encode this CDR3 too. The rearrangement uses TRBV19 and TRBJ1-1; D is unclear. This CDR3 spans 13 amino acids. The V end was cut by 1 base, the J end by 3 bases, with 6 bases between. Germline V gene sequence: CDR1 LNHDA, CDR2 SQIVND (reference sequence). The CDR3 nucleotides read TGTGCCAGTAGTATAGTACGGGACACTGAAGCTTTCTTT. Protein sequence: CASSIVRDTEAFF.

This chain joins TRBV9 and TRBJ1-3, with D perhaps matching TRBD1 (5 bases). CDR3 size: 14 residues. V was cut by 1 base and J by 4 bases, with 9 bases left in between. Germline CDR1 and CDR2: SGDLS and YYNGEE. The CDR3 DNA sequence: TGTGCCAGCAGCGTAAATTGGGACGGAAACACCATATATTTT. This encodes CASSVNWDGNTIYF.

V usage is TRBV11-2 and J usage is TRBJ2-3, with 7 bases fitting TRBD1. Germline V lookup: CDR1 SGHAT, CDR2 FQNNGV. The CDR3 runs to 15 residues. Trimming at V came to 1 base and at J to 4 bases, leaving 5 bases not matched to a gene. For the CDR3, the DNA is TGTGCCAGCAGCTTAGGGCAGGGGGACGCAGATACGCAGTATTTT. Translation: CASSLGQGDADTQYF.

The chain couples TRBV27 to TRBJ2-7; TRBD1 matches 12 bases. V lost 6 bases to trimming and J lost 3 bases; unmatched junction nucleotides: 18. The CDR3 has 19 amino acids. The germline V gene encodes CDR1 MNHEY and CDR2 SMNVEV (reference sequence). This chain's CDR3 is CASRYSGTGGLGSHYEQYF. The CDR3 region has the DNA TGTGCCAGCAGATACTCCGGGACAGGGGGCCTGGGTTCCCACTACGAGCAGTACTTC.

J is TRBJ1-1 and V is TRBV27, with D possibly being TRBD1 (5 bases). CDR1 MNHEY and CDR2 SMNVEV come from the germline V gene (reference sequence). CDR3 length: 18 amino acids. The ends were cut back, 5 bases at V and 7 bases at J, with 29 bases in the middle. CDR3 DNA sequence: TGTGCCAGCAGTCGTTGGGGGGGATCCATCAGTGCATCCTTTGAAGCTTTCTTT. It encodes CASSRWGGSISASFEAFF.

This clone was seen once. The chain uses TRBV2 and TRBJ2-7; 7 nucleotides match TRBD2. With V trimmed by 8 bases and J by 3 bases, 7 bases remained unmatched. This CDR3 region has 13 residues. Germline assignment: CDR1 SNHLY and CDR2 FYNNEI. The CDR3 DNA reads TGTGCCAGCGGGAAGCGGGATCTCTACGAGCAGTACTTC. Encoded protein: CASGKRDLYEQYF. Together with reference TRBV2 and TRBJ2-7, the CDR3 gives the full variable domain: EPEVTQTPSHQVTQMGQEVILRCVPISNHLYFYWYRQILGQKVEFLVSFYNNEISEKSEIFDDQFSVERPDGSNFTLKIRSTKLEDSAMYFCASGKRDLYEQYFGPGTRLTVT.

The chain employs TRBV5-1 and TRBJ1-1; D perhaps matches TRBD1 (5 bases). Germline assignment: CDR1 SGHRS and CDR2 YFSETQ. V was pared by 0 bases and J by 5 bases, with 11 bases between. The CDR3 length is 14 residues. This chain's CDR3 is CASSLDGGRTEAFF. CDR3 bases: TGCGCCAGCAGCTTGGATGGGGGTCGGACTGAAGCTTTCTTT. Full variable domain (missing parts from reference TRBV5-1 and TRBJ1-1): KAGVTQTPRYLIKTRGQQVTLSCSPISGHRSVSWYQQTPGQGLQFLFEYFSETQRNKGNFPGRFSGRQFSNSRSEMNVSTLELGDSALYLCASSLDGGRTEAFFGQGTRLTVV.

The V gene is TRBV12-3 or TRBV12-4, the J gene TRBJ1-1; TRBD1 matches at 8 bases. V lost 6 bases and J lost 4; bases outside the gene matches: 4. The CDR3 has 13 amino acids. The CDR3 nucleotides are TGTGCCAGCAGCCAGGGACAGGCCACTGAAGCTTTCTTT. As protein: CASSQGQATEAFF.

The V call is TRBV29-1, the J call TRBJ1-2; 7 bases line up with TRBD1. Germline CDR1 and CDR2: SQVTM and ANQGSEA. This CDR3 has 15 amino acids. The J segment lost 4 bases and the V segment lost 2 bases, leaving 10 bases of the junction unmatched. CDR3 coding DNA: TGCAGCGTTGAACTTGGGACAGTTGATTTCTATGGCTACACCTTC. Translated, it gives CSVELGTVDFYGYTF. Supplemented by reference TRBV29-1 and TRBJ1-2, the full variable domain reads SAVISQKPSRDICQRGTSLTIQCQVDSQVTMMFWYRQQPGQSLTLIATANQGSEATYESGFVIDKFPISRPNLTFSTLTVSNMSPEDSSIYLCSVELGTVDFYGYTFGSGTRLTVV.

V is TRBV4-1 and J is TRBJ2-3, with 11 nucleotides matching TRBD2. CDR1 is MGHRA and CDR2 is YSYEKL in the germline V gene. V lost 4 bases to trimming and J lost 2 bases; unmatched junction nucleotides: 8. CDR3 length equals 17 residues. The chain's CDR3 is CASSPSGSGGATDTQYF. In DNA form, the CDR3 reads TGCGCCAGCAGCCCTTCGGGTAGCGGGGGGGCCACAGATACGCAGTATTTT.

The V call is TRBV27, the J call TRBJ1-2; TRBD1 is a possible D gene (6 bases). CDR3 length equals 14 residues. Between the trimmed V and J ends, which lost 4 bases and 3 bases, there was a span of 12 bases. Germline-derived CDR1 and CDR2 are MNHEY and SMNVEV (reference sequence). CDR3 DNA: TGTGCCAGCAGTTGGGCAGGGGAGGACTATGGCTACACCTTC. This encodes CASSWAGEDYGYTF.

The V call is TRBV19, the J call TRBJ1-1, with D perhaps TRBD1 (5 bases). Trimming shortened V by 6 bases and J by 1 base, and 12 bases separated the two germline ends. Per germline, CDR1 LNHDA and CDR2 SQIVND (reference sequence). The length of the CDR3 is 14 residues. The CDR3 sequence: CASRVTDRNTEAFF. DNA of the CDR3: TGTGCCAGTAGAGTGACAGACAGGAACACTGAAGCTTTCTTT.

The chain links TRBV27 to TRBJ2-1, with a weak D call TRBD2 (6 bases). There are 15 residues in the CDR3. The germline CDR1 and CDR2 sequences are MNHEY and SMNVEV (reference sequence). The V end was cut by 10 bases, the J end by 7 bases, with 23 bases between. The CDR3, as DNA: TGTGCCACCGGGGGAGGCCAGGGAAAGTGGAATGAGCAGTTCTTC. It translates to CATGGGQGKWNEQFF.

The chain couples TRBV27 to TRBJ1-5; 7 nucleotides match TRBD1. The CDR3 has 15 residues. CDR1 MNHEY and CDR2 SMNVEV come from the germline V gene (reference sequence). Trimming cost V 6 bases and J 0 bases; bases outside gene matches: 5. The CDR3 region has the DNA TGTGCCAGCAGGGGGACAGACTATAGCAATCAGCCCCAGCATTTT. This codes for CASRGTDYSNQPQHF.

The CDR3 nucleotides read TGTGCCAGCAAACCCCCCTCCGACGGTAATTCACCCCTCCACTTT. Translated, it gives CASKPPSDGNSPLHF. The chain couples TRBV28 to TRBJ1-6; D is uncertain. Per germline, CDR1 MDHEN and CDR2 SYDVKM. The CDR3 runs 15 residues. V was clipped by 7 bases and J by 6 bases, with 16 bases between them.

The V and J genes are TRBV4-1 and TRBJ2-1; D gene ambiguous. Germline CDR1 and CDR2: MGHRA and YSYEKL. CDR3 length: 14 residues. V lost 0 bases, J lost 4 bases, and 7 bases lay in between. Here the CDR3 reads CASSQDGPYNEQFF. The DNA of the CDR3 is TGCGCCAGCAGCCAAGATGGACCGTACAATGAGCAGTTCTTC.

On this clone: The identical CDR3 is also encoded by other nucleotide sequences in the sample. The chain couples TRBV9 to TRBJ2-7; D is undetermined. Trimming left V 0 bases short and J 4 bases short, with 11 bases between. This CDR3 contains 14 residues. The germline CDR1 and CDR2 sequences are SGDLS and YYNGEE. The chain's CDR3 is CASSVASGSYEQYF. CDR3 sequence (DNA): TGTGCCAGCAGCGTAGCGTCCGGTTCTTACGAGCAGTACTTC.

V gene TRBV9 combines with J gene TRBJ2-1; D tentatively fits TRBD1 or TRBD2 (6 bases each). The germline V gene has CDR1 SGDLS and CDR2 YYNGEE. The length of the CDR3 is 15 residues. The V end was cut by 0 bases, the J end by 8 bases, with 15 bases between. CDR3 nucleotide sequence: TGTGCCAGCAGCGTAGGAGGGGGGCTGTCATATGAGCAGTTCTTC. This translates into CASSVGGGLSYEQFF. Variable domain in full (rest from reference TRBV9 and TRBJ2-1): DSGVTQTPKHLITATGQRVTLRCSPRSGDLSVYWYQQSLDQGLQFLIQYYNGEERAKGNILERFSAQQFPDLHSELNLSSLELGDSALYFCASSVGGGLSYEQFFGPGTRLTVL.

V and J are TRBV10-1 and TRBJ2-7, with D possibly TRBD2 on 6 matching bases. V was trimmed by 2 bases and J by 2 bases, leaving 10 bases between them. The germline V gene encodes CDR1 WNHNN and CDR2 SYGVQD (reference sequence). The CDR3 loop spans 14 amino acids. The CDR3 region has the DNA TGCGCCAGCAGTGAGGGCGGGGTTGCCTACGAGCAGTACTTC. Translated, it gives CASSEGGVAYEQYF.

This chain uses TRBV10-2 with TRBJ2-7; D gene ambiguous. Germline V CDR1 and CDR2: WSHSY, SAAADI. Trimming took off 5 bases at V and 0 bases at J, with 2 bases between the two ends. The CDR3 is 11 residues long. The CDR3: CASSPSYEQYF. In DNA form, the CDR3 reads TGCGCCAGCAGTCCCTCCTACGAGCAGTACTTC.

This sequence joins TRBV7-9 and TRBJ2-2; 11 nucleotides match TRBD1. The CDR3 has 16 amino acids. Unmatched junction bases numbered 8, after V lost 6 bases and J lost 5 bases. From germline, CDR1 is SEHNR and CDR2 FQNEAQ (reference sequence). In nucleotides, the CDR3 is TGTGCCAGCAGAGCACCCGGGACAGGGGGGACCGGGGAGCTGTTTTTT. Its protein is CASRAPGTGGTGELFF.

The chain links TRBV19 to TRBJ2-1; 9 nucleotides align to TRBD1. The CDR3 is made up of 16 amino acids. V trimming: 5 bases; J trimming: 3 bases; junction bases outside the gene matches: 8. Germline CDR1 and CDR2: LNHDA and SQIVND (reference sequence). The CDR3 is CASSGGRDRDYNEQFF. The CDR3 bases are TGTGCCAGTAGTGGGGGGCGGGACAGGGACTACAATGAGCAGTTCTTC.